This TCR beta chain was documented in a study of tumor and adjacent non-tumor tissue in lung cancer. The wider study: Samples averaged around 4 million productive TCRbeta reads each.

There are 14 residues in the CDR3. V was pared by 5 bases and J by 6 bases, with 6 bases of the junction left unmatched. Germline lookup yields CDR1 MNHEY and CDR2 SVGAGI. TCRbeta libraries were built with three rounds of nested PCR, modified from ARM-PCR. A single record per CDR3 protein comes from TCRdb applying MiXCR to the multiplex PCR reads. The sample yields tens of thousands of distinct CDR3 sequences, 64% seen once. Study results and limitations: Tumor tissue had significantly higher TCR diversity than normal lung.

Points on this clonotype: Its target is unknown.

This sample's RNA came from whole unsorted tissue. More than 3 cm separated this lung sample from the edge of the tumor. This rearrangement joins TRBV6-5 to TRBJ2-5, with 10 bases that match TRBD1. The clonotype was recovered from an older woman with non-small cell lung cancer. The source material was distant non-tumor lung tissue. The CDR3 loop is CASSRTGGHKTQYF. CDR3 nucleotide sequence: TGTGCCAGCAGTCGGACAGGGGGTCATAAGACCCAGTACTTC.